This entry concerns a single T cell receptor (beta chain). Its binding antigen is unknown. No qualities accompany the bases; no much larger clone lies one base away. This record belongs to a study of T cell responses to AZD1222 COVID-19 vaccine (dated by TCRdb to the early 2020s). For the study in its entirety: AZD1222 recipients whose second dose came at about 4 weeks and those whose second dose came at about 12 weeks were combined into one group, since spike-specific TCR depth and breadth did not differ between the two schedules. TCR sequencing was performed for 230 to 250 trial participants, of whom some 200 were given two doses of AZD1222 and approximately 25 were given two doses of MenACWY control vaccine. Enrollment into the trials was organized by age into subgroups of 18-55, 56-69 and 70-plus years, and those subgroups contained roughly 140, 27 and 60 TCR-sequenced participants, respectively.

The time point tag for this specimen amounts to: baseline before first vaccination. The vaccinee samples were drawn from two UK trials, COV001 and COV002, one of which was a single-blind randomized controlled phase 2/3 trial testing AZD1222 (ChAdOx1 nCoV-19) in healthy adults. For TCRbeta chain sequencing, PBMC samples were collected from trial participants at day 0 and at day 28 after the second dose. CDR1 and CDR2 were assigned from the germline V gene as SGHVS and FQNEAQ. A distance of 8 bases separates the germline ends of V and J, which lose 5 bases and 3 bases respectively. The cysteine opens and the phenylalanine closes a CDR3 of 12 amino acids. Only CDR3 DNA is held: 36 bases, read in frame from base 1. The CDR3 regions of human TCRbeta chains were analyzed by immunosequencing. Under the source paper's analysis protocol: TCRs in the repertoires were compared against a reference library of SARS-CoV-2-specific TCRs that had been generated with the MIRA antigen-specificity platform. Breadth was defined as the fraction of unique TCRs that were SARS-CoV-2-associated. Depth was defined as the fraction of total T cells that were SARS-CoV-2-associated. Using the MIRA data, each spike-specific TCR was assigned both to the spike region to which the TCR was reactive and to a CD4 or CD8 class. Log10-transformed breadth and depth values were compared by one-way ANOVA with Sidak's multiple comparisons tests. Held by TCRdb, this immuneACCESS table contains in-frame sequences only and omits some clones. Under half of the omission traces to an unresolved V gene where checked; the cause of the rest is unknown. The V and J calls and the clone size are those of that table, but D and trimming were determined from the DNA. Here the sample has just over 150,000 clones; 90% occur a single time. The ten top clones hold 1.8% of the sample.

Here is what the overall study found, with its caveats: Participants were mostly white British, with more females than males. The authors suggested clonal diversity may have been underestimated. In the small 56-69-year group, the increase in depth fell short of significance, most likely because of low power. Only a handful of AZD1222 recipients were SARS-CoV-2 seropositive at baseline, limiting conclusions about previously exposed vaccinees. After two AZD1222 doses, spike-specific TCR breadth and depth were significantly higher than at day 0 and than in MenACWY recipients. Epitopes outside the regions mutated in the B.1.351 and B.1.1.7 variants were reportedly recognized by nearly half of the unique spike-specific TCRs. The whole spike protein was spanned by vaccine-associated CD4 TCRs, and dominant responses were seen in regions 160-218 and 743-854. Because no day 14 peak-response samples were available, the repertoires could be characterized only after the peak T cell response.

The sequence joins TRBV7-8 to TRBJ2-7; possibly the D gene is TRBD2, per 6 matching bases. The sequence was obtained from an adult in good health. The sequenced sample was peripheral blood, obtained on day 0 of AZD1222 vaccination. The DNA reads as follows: TGTGCCAGCAGCCGGGAGCTCTACGAGCAGTACTTC. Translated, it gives CASSRELYEQYF.